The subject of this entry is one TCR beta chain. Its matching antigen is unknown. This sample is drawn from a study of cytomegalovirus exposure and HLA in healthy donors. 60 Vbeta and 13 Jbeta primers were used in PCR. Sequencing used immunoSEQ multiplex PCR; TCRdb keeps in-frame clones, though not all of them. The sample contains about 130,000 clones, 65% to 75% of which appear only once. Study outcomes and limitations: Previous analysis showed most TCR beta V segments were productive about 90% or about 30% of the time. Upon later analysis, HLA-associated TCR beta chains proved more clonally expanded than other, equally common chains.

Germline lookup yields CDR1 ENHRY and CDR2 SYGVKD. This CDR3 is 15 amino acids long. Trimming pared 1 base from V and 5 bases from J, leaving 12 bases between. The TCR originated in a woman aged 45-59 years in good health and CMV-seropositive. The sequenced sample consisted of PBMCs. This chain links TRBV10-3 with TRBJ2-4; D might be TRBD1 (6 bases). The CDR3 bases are TGTGCCATCAGTGAGTACCCGGGACAAGAAAACATTCAGTACTTC. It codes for CAISEYPGQENIQYF.